This T cell receptor (beta chain) was sequenced for a study of blood T cell repertoires in COVID-19 (dated by TCRdb to about 2020). For the study in its entirety: Collaborator samples came from the United States, Italy and Spain and covered acute and convalescent phases of COVID-19. The material from the prospective study consisted of cDNA or gDNA derived from T cells, B-cell-depleted T cells, or PBMCs. Subjects who had been exposed to COVID-19, were actively infected with it, or had recovered from it provided the deeply sampled blood TCRbeta repertoires that made up the dataset. The repertoires were released in a freely available public database intended as a resource for research on the immune response to SARS-CoV-2. Samples came from the ongoing ImmuneRACE study (first 160 participants) plus 1,254 subjects from 6 global collaborators. Nearly every sample came with metadata listing a de-identified subject ID, COVID-19 status, age in years and sex. Where HLA class I and class II types were available, the types were taken from metadata supplied by the sample provider, not from assay-based typing.

TCRbeta CDR3 regions were amplified from genomic DNA using the immunoSEQ Assay, a bias-controlled multiplex PCR. On the study's bioinformatics: Nucleated cell counts per sample were estimated from amplification of reference gene primers within the assay. Sequence reads were collapsed and filtered to measure the absolute abundance of every unique TCRbeta CDR3 rearrangement. Productive Simpson clonality was computed per sample as the square root of Simpson's diversity index over productive rearrangements. As stored in TCRdb, this immuneACCESS dataset retains in-frame rearrangements with V and J assigned. A fraction of the clones does not appear; measured against another copy, unresolved V genes explain less than half of the discrepancy, and the remainder lacks a known reason. That table supplies the V and J calls and clone size; D and trimming were determined from the DNA. Here the sample has tens of thousands of clones; 90% to 95% occur a single time. The top ten hold around 2.1% of the sample.

Regarding this clone: Its recognized antigen is unknown. There are no base qualities to consult, and no much larger clone falls within one base.

The germline V gene supplies CDR1 KGHSH and CDR2 LQKENI. From cysteine to phenylalanine, the CDR3 is 14 amino acids long. Just CDR3 DNA is preserved here, 42 bases in frame from base 1. V lost 2 bases and J lost 0 bases; the stretch between them is 8 bases long. Collaborating institutions collected whole blood in K2EDTA tubes following their own protocols. For TCRbeta analysis, collaborators shipped samples as frozen whole blood, isolated PBMCs, or DNA extracted from either of those sample types. Results the study describes overall, beyond this receptor: The quantity of clinical and demographic metadata differed by source and by participant and was supplied without curation.

This TCR came from a human donor in a cohort sampled during active COVID-19. Recombination joined TRBV18 with TRBJ2-7, with no confident D gene call. The sample was peripheral blood. Here is the DNA: TGTGCCAGCTCACCAGAAAGGAGCTCCTACGAGCAGTACTTC. It translates as CASSPERSSYEQYF.